This T cell receptor beta chain was sequenced for a study of blood T cell repertoires in COVID-19. The overall study: Both acute and convalescent COVID-19 samples were obtained from the United States, Italy and Spain. PBMCs, B-cell-depleted T cells, or T cells were the source of the cDNA or gDNA that made up the material.

V lost 6 bases, J lost 4 bases, and 12 bases lay in between. The CDR3 is 13 amino acids. Seattle cases were enrolled at active infection and followed longitudinally. Original processing notes: Reference gene primer amplification gave estimated nucleated cell counts. This table comes from immunoSEQ multiplex PCR, and its TCRdb copy is limited to in-frame clones, with some not included. V, J and clone size were drawn from that table, and D and trimming were deduced from the DNA. The sample lists roughly 160,000 clones; 70% to 90% were seen once. Sequenced input: peripheral blood. The chain carries TRBV12-3 or TRBV12-4 and TRBJ1-1, with D possibly matching TRBD1 (5 bases). The clonotype comes from a man older than 75 with COVID-19, enrolled during active disease. CDR3 coding DNA: TGTGCCAGCAGCCGCGGGGGTCTCACTGAAGCTTTCTTT. Translating it yields CASSRGGLTEAFF.